This T cell receptor (beta chain) originates from a study of shared clonotypes between healthy human individuals. On this clone itself: Its antigen is still unknown.

In the CD4+ fraction, cells were divided into CD45RA+ naive and CD45RA-negative memory subsets. Study-wide points: Memory subsets generally showed smaller estimated richness than naive subsets did. Non-shared clonotypes showed lower generation probabilities than clonotypes common to all four donors.

Libraries were prepared by immunoSEQ multiplex PCR; TCRdb keeps only in-frame clonotypes and omits some of them. The sample carries 730,000 or so clones, about two thirds recorded once. In germline, CDR1 is MNHEY, CDR2 SVGAGI. V was pared by 7 bases and J by 11 bases, with 23 bases between. This CDR3 has 14 residues. This sequence was found in a woman aged 25-40 years in good health. Sequencing was performed on memory CD4+ T cells sorted from blood. Subset meaning: CD45RA-negative fraction. The chain carries TRBV6-5 and TRBJ2-5; D is possibly TRBD2 (5 bases). The CDR3 DNA reads as TGTGCCAGCACCAGAGACCCGCAGGTTGGGGAGCAGTACTTC. It specifies CASTRDPQVGEQYF.